Listed below are T cell receptor beta chains from one sample, sequenced in a study of blood T cell repertoires in COVID-19. Measured with immunoSEQ multiplex PCR; TCRdb has only the in-frame clones, and not every one. The table lists more than 300,000 clones, around 88% of them singletons. Sequencing used peripheral blood. The receptors derive from a woman aged 50 to 65 with acute or convalescent COVID-19. The CDR3 runs from the conserved cysteine through the conserved F or W. The D gene is left open where the match is weak. For some rows the clone size is stated as once, few or many, or as a class when expanded; others skip it.

>TRBJ2-1|TRBV29-1|TRBD2|.
CSVDGGNEQFF
TGCAGCGTTGACGGGGGGAATGAGCAGTTCTTC
>TRBJ2-7|TRBV7-2|.|.
CASRTNGDEQYF
TGTGCCAGCAGAACTAACGGCGACGAGCAGTACTTC
>TRBJ1-5|TRBV11-2|.|.
CASSFNSNQPQHF
TGTGCCAGCAGCTTTAATAGCAATCAGCCCCAGCATTTT
>TRBJ1-2|TRBV6-5|TRBD1|.
CASRSPTGHYGYTF
TGTGCCAGCAGGTCCCCGACAGGGCACTATGGCTACACCTTC
>TRBJ2-2|TRBV28|.|.
CASGPWGQNTGELFF
TGTGCCAGCGGCCCCTGGGGCCAGAACACCGGGGAGCTGTTTTTT
>TRBJ1-5|TRBV18|.|.
CASSPNLGDLNQPQHF
TGTGCCAGCTCACCAAACTTGGGAGACCTCAATCAGCCCCAGCATTTT
>TRBJ2-1|TRBV11-3|.|.
CASSLNWRGEQFF
TGTGCCAGCAGCTTAAATTGGCGGGGTGAGCAGTTCTTC
>TRBJ2-7|TRBV4-1|TRBD2|.
CASSQREGPYEQYF
TGCGCCAGCAGCCAGCGGGAGGGCCCCTACGAGCAGTACTTC
>TRBJ2-1|TRBV2|TRBD2|.
CASGSSGIGYNEQFF
TGTGCCAGCGGATCTAGCGGGATTGGGTACAATGAGCAGTTCTTC
>TRBJ1-2|TRBV6-5|.|.
CASSYSGRNNYGYTF
TGTGCCAGCAGTTACTCGGGCCGGAATAACTATGGCTACACCTTC
>TRBJ2-3|TRBV5-1|TRBD2|.
CASSFNGRDTQYF
TGCGCCAGCAGCTTCAACGGGAGGGATACGCAGTATTTT
>TRBJ1-2|TRBV5-8|.|.
CASSDSREYNYGYTF
TGTGCCAGCAGCGATTCGAGGGAATATAACTATGGCTACACCTTC
>TRBJ1-6|TRBV7-2|TRBD1|.
CASSLVGQESSPLHF
TGTGCCAGCAGTTTAGTAGGACAGGAATCTTCACCCCTCCACTTT
>TRBJ2-1|TRBV11-3|TRBD1|once
CASSSTGGSYNEQFF
TGTGCCAGCAGCTCGACAGGGGGCTCCTACAATGAGCAGTTCTTC
>TRBJ1-5|TRBV23-1|TRBD1|.
CASRTGTGRNQPQHF
TGCGCCAGCAGGACCGGGACAGGGAGGAATCAGCCCCAGCATTTT
>TRBJ1-4|TRBV7-9|.|.
CASSLGSANEKLFF
TGTGCCAGCAGCTTAGGTTCCGCTAATGAAAAACTGTTTTTT
>TRBJ1-2|TRBV15|.|.
CATSRDHVSYGYTF
TGTGCCACCAGCAGAGATCACGTGAGCTATGGCTACACCTTC
>TRBJ2-5|TRBV4-3|TRBD2|.
CASSQALLGREETQYF
TGCGCCAGCAGCCAGGCTCTTCTAGGGAGGGAAGAGACCCAGTACTTC
>TRBJ1-4|TRBV3-1/TRBV3-2|TRBD1|.
CASSQVGTGGEKLFF
TGTGCCAGCAGCCAAGTAGGGACAGGGGGTGAAAAACTGTTTTTT
>TRBJ2-1|TRBV7-6|.|.
CASSLVTGPYNEQFF
TGTGCCAGCAGCTTAGTGACTGGTCCCTACAATGAGCAGTTCTTC
>TRBJ1-4|TRBV7-2|TRBD1|.
CASSLARAGGEKLFF
TGTGCCAGCAGCTTAGCCCGGGCAGGGGGGGAAAAACTGTTTTTT
>TRBJ1-5|TRBV5-1|TRBD1|few
CASSLDTGGNQPQHF
TGCGCCAGCAGCTTGGATACAGGGGGAAATCAGCCCCAGCATTTT
>TRBJ1-3|TRBV7-3|.|.
CASSLTGAGNTIYF
TGTGCCAGCAGCTTAACAGGGGCAGGAAACACCATATATTTT
>TRBJ1-1|TRBV19|TRBD1|.
CASSIKQGGTEAFF
TGTGCCAGTAGTATAAAGCAGGGGGGTACTGAAGCTTTCTTT
>TRBJ2-2|TRBV5-4|.|.
CASSLGLTPGELFF
TGTGCCAGCAGCTTGGGACTTACACCCGGGGAGCTGTTTTTT
>TRBJ1-2|TRBV5-8|.|.
CASSLGLQGYTF
TGTGCCAGCAGCTTGGGATTACAGGGCTACACCTTC
>TRBJ2-1|TRBV6-2/TRBV6-3|TRBD2|.
CASSYGGSNNEQFF
TGTGCCAGCAGTTACGGCGGGAGCAACAATGAGCAGTTCTTC
>TRBJ2-7|TRBV5-8|TRBD1|once
CASSWTGTLGEQYF
TGTGCCAGCAGCTGGACAGGGACGCTAGGCGAGCAGTACTTC
>TRBJ1-2|TRBV27|TRBD1|once
CASSLIGQARYGYTF
TGTGCCAGCAGTTTAATTGGACAGGCCCGCTATGGCTACACCTTC
>TRBJ2-3|TRBV3-1/TRBV3-2|.|.
CASSTTGTDTQYF
TGTGCCAGCAGCACCACGGGCACAGATACGCAGTATTTT
>TRBJ2-1|TRBV30|TRBD2|.
CAWGLAGVNEQFF
TGTGCCTGGGGACTAGCGGGAGTCAATGAGCAGTTCTTC
>TRBJ2-7|TRBV19|TRBD2|.
CASSILAGHEQYF
TGTGCCAGTAGTATACTAGCGGGCCACGAGCAGTACTTC
>TRBJ2-2|TRBV9|TRBD2|.
CASSVRLAGNTGELFF
TGTGCCAGCAGCGTCCGACTAGCGGGGAACACCGGGGAGCTGTTTTTT
>TRBJ2-4|TRBV6-2/TRBV6-3|.|few
CASSLSLAKNIQYF
TGTGCCAGCAGTTTGTCCCTGGCCAAAAACATTCAGTACTTC
>TRBJ2-3|TRBV5-4|TRBD2|.
CASSFRPSGGLDTQYF
TGTGCCAGCAGCTTTCGTCCTAGCGGGGGGCTCGATACGCAGTATTTT
>TRBJ2-1|TRBV7-3|.|.
CASSLDGAGEQFF
TGTGCCAGCAGCTTAGATGGGGCGGGAGAGCAGTTCTTC
>TRBJ1-1|TRBV5-1|.|.
CASRRDWNTEAFF
TGCGCCAGTCGCCGGGACTGGAACACTGAAGCTTTCTTT
>TRBJ2-7|TRBV6-5|.|once
CASSYQAGYEQYF
TGTGCCAGCAGTTACCAAGCGGGCTACGAGCAGTACTTC
>TRBJ2-4|TRBV7-9|.|few
CASAPPGVGSIQYF
TGTGCCAGCGCGCCCCCTGGAGTTGGGAGCATTCAGTACTTC
>TRBJ1-2|TRBV24-1|TRBD1|.
CATSDPRTGLSDGYTF
TGTGCCACCAGTGACCCCCGGACAGGGCTCTCTGATGGCTACACCTTC
>TRBJ2-7|TRBV10-3|TRBD1|.
CAISQDRNYEQYF
TGTGCCATCAGTCAGGACAGGAACTACGAGCAGTACTTC
>TRBJ2-3|TRBV7-3|.|.
CASSPDYLSTDTQYF
TGTGCCAGCAGCCCTGACTACCTTAGCACAGATACGCAGTATTTT
>TRBJ1-5|TRBV6-2/TRBV6-3|.|once
CASSYSPGMRNQPQHF
TGTGCCAGCAGTTACTCCCCAGGGATGCGCAATCAGCCCCAGCATTTT
>TRBJ1-4|TRBV27|.|.
CASSSFSGLINEKLFF
TGTGCCAGCAGTTCCTTCTCCGGACTCATAAATGAAAAACTGTTTTTT
>TRBJ2-1|TRBV7-8|TRBD2|.
CASSLPKTGLAGGGEQFF
TGTGCCAGCAGCTTACCAAAAACGGGACTAGCGGGAGGCGGTGAGCAGTTCTTC
>TRBJ2-7|TRBV10-3|.|.
CAISDGYEQYF
TGTGCCATCAGTGACGGCTACGAGCAGTACTTC
>TRBJ1-2|TRBV28|TRBD1|.
CASRLGTGGPYGYTF
TGTGCCAGCAGACTTGGGACAGGGGGTCCCTATGGCTACACCTTC
>TRBJ2-7|TRBV9|.|.
CASSLATGYEQYF
TGTGCCAGCAGCCTCGCGACGGGCTACGAGCAGTACTTC
>TRBJ2-2|TRBV5-4|.|.
CASSPAEGGIAGELFF
TGTGCCAGCAGCCCGGCCGAGGGTGGGATCGCCGGGGAGCTGTTTTTT
>TRBJ2-7|TRBV10-3|TRBD1|.
CAIRDREFTYEQYF
TGTGCCATCAGGGACAGGGAATTTACCTACGAGCAGTACTTC
>TRBJ2-7|TRBV12-3/TRBV12-4|.|.
CASSQTQGIEQYF
TGTGCCAGCAGTCAAACCCAGGGGATCGAGCAGTACTTC
>TRBJ1-3|TRBV10-3|TRBD1|few
CAIWTGVSGNTIYF
TGTGCCATATGGACAGGGGTATCAGGAAACACCATATATTTT
>TRBJ2-7|TRBV28|TRBD1|.
CASSADRGRYEQYF
TGTGCCAGCAGTGCCGACAGGGGGCGATACGAGCAGTACTTC
>TRBJ2-7|TRBV14|.|.
CASSQVGRGTYEQYF
TGTGCCAGCAGCCAAGTAGGGAGGGGGACCTACGAGCAGTACTTC